These 25 T cell receptor beta chains originate from one sample sequenced in a study of T cell responses to AZD1222 COVID-19 vaccine. Using immunoSEQ multiplex PCR, the repertoire was profiled, and TCRdb retains in-frame clones only, with some absent. The sample carries 100,000 to 150,000 clones, approximately 90% recorded once. This specimen consisted of peripheral blood, obtained 28 days after the second AZD1222 dose. The receptor set was obtained from an adult who received the AZD1222 COVID-19 vaccine.

This clone was found once. The chain is built from TRBV9 and TRBJ2-7, with TRBD1 matching 9 bases. CDR1 is SGDLS, CDR2 YYNGEE, per germline. The CDR3 is 16 residues long. With V trimmed by 1 base and J by 5 bases, 10 bases remained unmatched. The CDR3 here is CASSVFPAQGADEQYF. The CDR3 DNA reads as TGTGCCAGCAGCGTATTCCCCGCACAGGGGGCCGACGAGCAGTACTTC. The whole variable domain, remainder taken from reference TRBV9 and TRBJ2-7, is DSGVTQTPKHLITATGQRVTLRCSPRSGDLSVYWYQQSLDQGLQFLIQYYNGEERAKGNILERFSAQQFPDLHSELNLSSLELGDSALYFCASSVFPAQGADEQYFGPGTRLTVT.

The V call is TRBV7-8, the J call TRBJ1-3, with no clear D. Germline V gene data show CDR1 as SGHVS and CDR2 as FQNEAQ. V was cut by 4 bases and J by 8 bases, with 12 bases left in between. CDR3 length equals 13 residues. Written as DNA, the CDR3 is TGTGCCAGCAGCTCGGACGACCTTTACACCATATATTTT. This translates into CASSSDDLYTIYF.

V is TRBV9 and J is TRBJ1-4; D may be TRBD1 (5 bases). This CDR3 has 15 residues. Per germline, CDR1 SGDLS and CDR2 YYNGEE. The ends were cut back, 0 bases at V and 3 bases at J, with 9 bases in the middle. As DNA, the CDR3 is TGTGCCAGCAGCGTAGGGACATGGCCTAATGAAAAACTGTTTTTT. Its translation is CASSVGTWPNEKLFF.

The V and J genes are TRBV18 and TRBJ2-2; TRBD1 matches at 7 bases. The CDR3 sequence is 15 residues long. Germline V gene data show CDR1 as KGHSH and CDR2 as LQKENI. J lost 3 bases, V lost 3 bases, and 4 bases had no gene match. The CDR3 DNA is TGTGCCAGCTCACCCCGACAGGGACACACCGGGGAGCTGTTTTTT. Translation: CASSPRQGHTGELFF. The whole variable domain, filled in from reference TRBV18 and TRBJ2-2, reads NAGVMQNPRHLVRRRGQEARLRCSPMKGHSHVYWYRQLPEEGLKFMVYLQKENIIDESGMPKERFSAEFPKEGPSILRIQQVVRGDSAAYFCASSPRQGHTGELFFGEGSRLTVL.

V is TRBV6-1 and J is TRBJ1-6; D uncertain. Germline V gene lookup returns CDR1 MNHNS and CDR2 SASEGT. This CDR3 contains 11 residues. Deletions cut 8 bases from V and 7 bases from J, with 6 bases between. CDR3 in amino acids: CASGSNSPLHF. As DNA, the CDR3 is TGTGCCAGCGGGTCGAATTCACCCCTCCACTTT.

The rearrangement links TRBV19 to TRBJ2-7; 9 bases agree with TRBD1. The CDR3 runs 14 residues. Germline lookup yields CDR1 LNHDA and CDR2 SQIVND (reference sequence). V was clipped by 4 bases and J by 1 base; unmatched bases: 2. Written as DNA, the CDR3 is TGTGCCAGTAGTAGGGACAGGGCTTCCTACGAGCAGTACTTC. It yields the protein CASSRDRASYEQYF.

The chain is built from TRBV28 and TRBJ1-2; perhaps TRBD1 as D (6 bases). The CDR3 runs 16 residues. The germline V gene has CDR1 MDHEN and CDR2 SYDVKM. The V and J ends lost 7 bases and 4 bases respectively, with 22 bases between them. The CDR3 reads CASTAGGRSSSYGYTF. In DNA form, the CDR3 reads TGTGCCAGCACCGCCGGGGGCAGGTCGAGTAGCTATGGCTACACCTTC.

This clone was seen a single time. The CDR3 reads CASSASGTGYEKLFF. The CDR3 coding sequence is TGTGCCAGCAGTGCCTCCGGGACAGGGTATGAAAAACTGTTTTTT. This chain uses TRBV2 with TRBJ1-4; 9 bases align to TRBD1. Looked up from germline, CDR1 is SNHLY and CDR2 is FYNNEI. CDR3 size: 15 residues. Trimming at V came to 4 bases and at J to 6 bases, leaving 6 bases not matched to a gene. The full variable domain, rest sourced from reference TRBV2 and TRBJ1-4, is EPEVTQTPSHQVTQMGQEVILRCVPISNHLYFYWYRQILGQKVEFLVSFYNNEISEKSEIFDDQFSVERPDGSNFTLKIRSTKLEDSAMYFCASSASGTGYEKLFFGSGTQLSVL.

The chain recombines TRBV19 with TRBJ2-7; TRBD1 matches 9 bases. The CDR3 is made up of 15 amino acids. Germline CDR1 reads LNHDA; CDR2 reads SQIVND (reference sequence). V trimming: 5 bases; J trimming: 2 bases; junction bases outside the gene matches: 7. CDR3 bases: TGTGCCAGTAGTGACGTGACAGGGGGTACCTACGAGCAGTACTTC. It yields the protein CASSDVTGGTYEQYF.

This clone has more than one count but fewer than ten. The chain joins TRBV5-4 to TRBJ2-7; the match to TRBD2 covers 10 bases. CDR1 is SGHNT and CDR2 is YYREEE in the germline V gene (reference sequence). The CDR3 loop spans 16 amino acids. Germline trimming cut 4 bases from V and 4 bases from J; bases unmatched to any gene: 11. In DNA form, the CDR3 reads TGTGCCAGCAGCACAGCGGGAGGGCCTGTCACTTACGAGCAGTACTTC. Residues: CASSTAGGPVTYEQYF.

J is TRBJ1-6 and V is TRBV28; D is perhaps TRBD1 (5 bases). This CDR3 is 15 amino acids long. The ends were cut back, 2 bases at V and 9 bases at J, with 14 bases in the middle. From germline, CDR1 is MDHEN and CDR2 SYDVKM. The CDR3 loop reads CASSLAGGLGSPLHF. The CDR3 nucleotides read TGTGCCAGCAGTTTAGCGGGGGGTTTGGGTTCACCCCTCCACTTT.

The V gene is TRBV7-6, the J gene TRBJ1-3; no definite D call. The CDR3 contains 16 residues. CDR1 is SGHVS, CDR2 FNYEAQ, per germline. V shed 3 bases and J shed 4 bases, with 16 bases lying between them. The CDR3 spells CASSFQEIGSGNTIYF. As DNA, the CDR3 is TGTGCCAGCAGCTTCCAAGAGATAGGGTCGGGAAACACCATATATTTT.

The chain couples TRBV7-8 to TRBJ1-6; 7 bases match TRBD1. Germline V gives CDR1 SGHVS, CDR2 FQNEAQ. V gave up 2 bases and J gave up 11 bases; unmatched junction bases: 9. The CDR3 runs 15 residues. CDR3 sequence reads: CASSLYRGGEAPLHF. DNA for the CDR3: TGTGCCAGCAGCTTATATAGAGGGGGCGAGGCACCCCTCCACTTT. The entire variable domain, with the rest obtained from reference TRBV7-8 and TRBJ1-6, is as follows: GAGVSQSPRYKVAKRGQDVALRCDPISGHVSLFWYQQALGQGPEFLTYFQNEAQLDKSGLPSDRFFAERPEGSVSTLKIQRTQQEDSAVYLCASSLYRGGEAPLHFGNGTRLTVT.

The chain combines TRBV28 with TRBJ2-7; 7 bases fit TRBD1. Germline-derived CDR1 and CDR2 are MDHEN and SYDVKM. J lost 5 bases, V lost 3 bases, and 10 bases had no gene match. The CDR3 is 15 amino acids. The CDR3 spells CASSLGTGTADEQYF. For the CDR3, the DNA is TGTGCCAGCAGTTTGGGGACCGGGACAGCCGACGAGCAGTACTTC.

This rearrangement joins TRBV4-2 to TRBJ1-3; no definite D call. The CDR3 is 16 amino acids. Germline lookup yields CDR1 LGHNA and CDR2 YNFKEQ. Deletions cut 0 bases from V and 0 bases from J, with 9 bases between. The CDR3 protein is CASSQEVTRSGNTIYF. The CDR3 bases are TGTGCCAGCAGCCAAGAAGTGACCCGCTCTGGAAACACCATATATTTT.

The V and J genes are TRBV19 and TRBJ1-6; 9 nucleotides match TRBD1. This CDR3 is built from 15 residues. Looked up from germline, CDR1 is LNHDA and CDR2 is SQIVND (reference sequence). Trimming cost V 7 bases and J 5 bases; bases outside gene matches: 6. The CDR3 sequence is CASTAGDRDNSPLHF. The CDR3, as DNA: TGTGCCAGTACCGCGGGGGACAGGGATAATTCACCCCTCCACTTT. The full variable domain, in which reference TRBV19 and TRBJ1-6 provide the parts outside the CDR3, is DGGITQSPKYLFRKEGQNVTLSCEQNLNHDAMYWYRQDPGQGLRLIYYSQIVNDFQKGDIAEGYSVSREKKESFPLTVTSAQKNPTAFYLCASTAGDRDNSPLHFGNGTRLTVT.

The chain recombines TRBV21-1 with TRBJ2-5; TRBD1 reflects the table's D call only, with no check against the DNA. TRBV21-1 is listed as a pseudogene. The CDR3 runs to 17 residues. CDR3 loop: CASSKDPGQGGWETQYF. CDR3 coding DNA: TGTGCCAGCAGCAAAGACCCGGGACAGGGGGGTTGGGAGACCCAGTACTTC.

The chain is built from TRBV7-3 and TRBJ2-2; D ambiguous. The CDR3 spans 13 residues. Germline values: CDR1 SGHTA, CDR2 FQGTGA. Trimming removed 5 bases at V and 1 base at J, with 5 bases between. The DNA for the CDR3 is TGTGCCAGCAGCACCGTGAACACCGGGGAGCTGTTTTTT. Amino acids: CASSTVNTGELFF.

The rearrangement links TRBV11-2 to TRBJ1-5; D gene ambiguous. Germline values: CDR1 SGHAT, CDR2 FQNNGV. The length of the CDR3 is 13 residues. V dropped 0 bases and J dropped 6 bases, with 6 bases sitting between them. The CDR3 DNA follows: TGTGCCAGCAGCTTAGATTTGGTTCAGCCCCAGCATTTT. Amino acid sequence: CASSLDLVQPQHF. Full variable domain (remainder filled in from reference TRBV11-2 and TRBJ1-5): EAGVAQSPRYKIIEKRQSVAFWCNPISGHATLYWYQQILGQGPKLLIQFQNNGVVDDSQLPKDRFSAERLKGVDSTLKIQPAKLEDSAVYLCASSLDLVQPQHFGDGTRLSIL.

CDR3 sequence: CASSNSNEKLFF. CDR3 coding DNA: TGTGCCAGCAGCAACAGCAATGAAAAACTGTTTTTT. V is TRBV6-5 and J is TRBJ1-4, with D unresolved. Germline CDR1 reads MNHEY; CDR2 reads SVGAGI. The CDR3 is made up of 12 amino acids. Trimming stripped 6 bases from V and 5 bases from J, with 7 bases between.

The V gene is TRBV21-1, the J gene TRBJ1-3. TRBV21-1 is classified as a pseudogene. The CDR3 is made up of 16 amino acids. For the CDR3, the DNA is TGTGCCAGCAGCCGACATTTCGGGGGCCCTGGAAACACCATATATTTT. Protein sequence: CASSRHFGGPGNTIYF.

J is TRBJ2-3 and V is TRBV6-5; 10 positions agree with TRBD2. Germline trimming cut 6 bases from V and 5 bases from J; bases unmatched to any gene: 8. Germline CDR1 MNHEY, CDR2 SVGAGI. The CDR3 contains 15 residues. The CDR3 spells CASRVAQRGGDTQYF. In DNA, the CDR3 is TGTGCCAGCAGGGTGGCCCAGCGGGGGGGAGATACGCAGTATTTT.

This chain connects TRBV7-2 to TRBJ2-1; the match to TRBD1 covers 9 bases. Losses at the gene ends were 5 bases for V and 3 bases for J; bases not matched to a gene: 5. Per the germline V gene, CDR1 is SGHTA and CDR2 is FQGNSA. This CDR3 has 15 amino acids. The DNA of the CDR3 is TGTGCCAGCAGCGTGGACAGGGGACTCTACAATGAGCAGTTCTTC. This translates into CASSVDRGLYNEQFF.

The genes are TRBV29-1 and TRBJ2-1, with D unresolved. V was pared by 1 base and J by 4 bases, with 11 bases between. Germline V gene lookup returns CDR1 SQVTM and CDR2 ANQGSEA. This CDR3 has 14 amino acids. The CDR3 bases are TGCAGCGTTGAAGCCATTTTAGTGTACAATGAGCAGTTCTTC. It specifies CSVEAILVYNEQFF.

The CDR3 nucleotides read TGTGCCAGCAGCCAAAGGGACAGGGGGCTCTCCGGGGAGCTGTTTTTT. This encodes CASSQRDRGLSGELFF. This chain links TRBV4-2 with TRBJ2-2; 12 bases match TRBD1. Germline CDR1 is LGHNA and CDR2 is YNFKEQ. The J segment lost 6 bases and the V segment lost 2 bases, leaving 4 bases of the junction unmatched. The length of the CDR3 is 16 residues.